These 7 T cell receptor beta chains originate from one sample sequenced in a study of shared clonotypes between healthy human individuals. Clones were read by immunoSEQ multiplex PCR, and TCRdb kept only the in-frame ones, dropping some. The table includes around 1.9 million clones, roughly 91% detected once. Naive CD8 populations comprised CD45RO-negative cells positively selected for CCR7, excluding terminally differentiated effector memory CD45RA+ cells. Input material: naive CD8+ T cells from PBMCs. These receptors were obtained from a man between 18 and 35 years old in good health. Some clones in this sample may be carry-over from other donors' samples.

The CDR3 region is CASSPPLREGNEQYF. CDR3 DNA sequence: TGTGCCAGCTCACCTCCTCTGCGGGAGGGGAACGAGCAGTACTTC. The chain links TRBV18 to TRBJ2-7, with 9 positions matching TRBD2. The CDR3 loop spans 15 amino acids. V dropped 3 bases and J dropped 5; count of bases not matched to a gene: 8. The germline V gene has CDR1 KGHSH and CDR2 LQKENI.

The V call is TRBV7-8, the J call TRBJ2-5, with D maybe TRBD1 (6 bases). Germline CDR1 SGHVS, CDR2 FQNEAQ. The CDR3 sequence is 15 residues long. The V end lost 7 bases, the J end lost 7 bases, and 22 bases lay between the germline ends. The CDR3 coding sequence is TGTGCCAGCACCATACCCCAGGGGACCGCCGGGACCCAGTACTTC. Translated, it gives CASTIPQGTAGTQYF.

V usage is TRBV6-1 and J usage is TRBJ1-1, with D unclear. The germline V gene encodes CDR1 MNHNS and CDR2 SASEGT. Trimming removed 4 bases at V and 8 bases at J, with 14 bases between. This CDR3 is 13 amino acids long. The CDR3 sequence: CASSVNRPREAFF. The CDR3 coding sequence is TGTGCCAGCAGTGTTAATAGGCCGAGGGAAGCTTTCTTT.

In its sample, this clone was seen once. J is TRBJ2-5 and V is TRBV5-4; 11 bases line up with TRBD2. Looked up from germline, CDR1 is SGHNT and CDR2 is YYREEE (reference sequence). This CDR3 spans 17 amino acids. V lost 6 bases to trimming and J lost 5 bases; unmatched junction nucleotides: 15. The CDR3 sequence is CASIDNIAGGPGETQYF. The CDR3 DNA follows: TGTGCCAGCATCGACAACATAGCGGGAGGGCCTGGGGAGACCCAGTACTTC. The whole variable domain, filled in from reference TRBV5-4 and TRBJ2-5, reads ETGVTQSPTHLIKTRGQQVTLRCSSQSGHNTVSWYQQALGQGPQFIFQYYREEENGRGNFPPRFSGLQFPNYSSELNVNALELDDSALYLCASIDNIAGGPGETQYFGPGTRLLVL.

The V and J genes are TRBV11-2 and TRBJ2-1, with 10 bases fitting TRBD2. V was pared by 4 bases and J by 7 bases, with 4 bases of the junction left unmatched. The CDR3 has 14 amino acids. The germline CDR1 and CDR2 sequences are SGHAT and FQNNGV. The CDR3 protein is CASSYLAGVNEQFF. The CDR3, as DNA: TGTGCCAGCAGCTATCTAGCGGGGGTGAATGAGCAGTTCTTC.

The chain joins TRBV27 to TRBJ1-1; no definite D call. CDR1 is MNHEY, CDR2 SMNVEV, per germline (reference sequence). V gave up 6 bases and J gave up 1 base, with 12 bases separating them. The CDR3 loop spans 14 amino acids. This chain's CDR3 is CASSNRASNTEAFF. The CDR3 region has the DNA TGTGCCAGCAGCAACCGGGCTTCGAACACTGAAGCTTTCTTT.

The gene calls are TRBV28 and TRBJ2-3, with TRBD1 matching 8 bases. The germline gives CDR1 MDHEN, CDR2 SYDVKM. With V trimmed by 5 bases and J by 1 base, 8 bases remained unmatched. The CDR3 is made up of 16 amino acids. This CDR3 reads CASSQPTGAGTDTQYF. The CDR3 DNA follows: TGTGCCAGCAGTCAACCGACAGGGGCAGGCACAGATACGCAGTATTTT.